The clone carrying this T cell receptor (beta chain) was found once. Its antigen is unidentified. This specimen belongs to a study of shared clonotypes between healthy human individuals. Unmatched junction bases numbered 8, after V lost 0 bases and J lost 2 bases. This CDR3 is 16 amino acids long. In germline, CDR1 is SGHRS, CDR2 YFSETQ. Across several immunoSEQ plates, the genomic DNA of each subset was split evenly. Here immunoSEQ multiplex PCR was the method, and the copy in TCRdb shows in-frame clones only, minus some. The sample has just over 2,000,000 clones; roughly 94% are singletons. Broader study findings: Only blood underwent sampling, and tissue repertoires likely differ.

Sample: naive CD4+ T cells sorted from blood. Subset in this sample: CD45RA+ positively selected. The sequence was obtained from a man aged 18 to 30 in good health. The chain is built from TRBV5-1 and TRBJ2-7; TRBD2 matches at 7 bases. The CDR3 coding sequence is TGCGCCAGCAGCTTGGCAGGCGGGGAGGGGACCTACGAGCAGTACTTC. Its protein is CASSLAGGEGTYEQYF.